This entry describes one T cell receptor (beta chain). This CDR3 is built from 16 residues. Germline V gives CDR1 SGHTA, CDR2 FQGNSA. J was trimmed by 4 bases and V by 4 bases; bases with no gene match: 5. Clones were read by immunoSEQ multiplex PCR, and TCRdb kept only the in-frame ones, dropping some. Counted here are more than 85,000 clones, about 88% occurring once; the ten biggest clones make up 7.5% to 9.5%. The data originate from a study of identifying expanded T cells in peripheral blood. Sequencing was carried out using blood. The source of this sequence is a person between 18 and 75 years old in good health. The chain combines TRBV7-2 with TRBJ2-3; 13 bases agree with TRBD2. In DNA, the CDR3 is TGTGCCAGCAGCTCCAGACTAGCGGGGGGCTCAGATACGCAGTATTTT. Translated, it gives CASSSRLAGGSDTQYF.